The clone carrying this T cell receptor beta chain has only a few counts. What it recognizes is unknown. The data stem from a study of T cell repertoires in cytomegalovirus infection. Turning to the study itself: Public TCR beta signatures provided an indication of both CMV infection and a matching HLA type. Study observations and caveats: The ex vivo response was dominated by HLA-C-restricted CMV-specific TCR beta clonotypes. Totalled public TCR beta family frequency picked out people who carried CMV plus the relevant HLA.

CDR1 and CDR2 (germline): SGHDT, YYEEEE. The CDR3 is 14 residues long. The V end was cut by 0 bases, the J end by 6 bases, with 13 bases between. MiXCR, applied by TCRdb to the reads, yields one record per CDR3 protein. The sample contains more than 150,000 distinct CDR3 sequences, approximately 20% of which appear only once. V gene TRBV5-6 combines with J gene TRBJ2-7, with a possible D match to TRBD2 (5 bases). This TCR was sampled from a human donor in good health (CMV status not recorded). Some clones in this sample may be carry-over from other donors' samples. What was sequenced was PBMCs. The CDR3 reads CASSLGEGDGEQYF. The CDR3 nucleotides are TGTGCCAGCAGCTTGGGTGAGGGCGACGGCGAGCAGTACTTC.